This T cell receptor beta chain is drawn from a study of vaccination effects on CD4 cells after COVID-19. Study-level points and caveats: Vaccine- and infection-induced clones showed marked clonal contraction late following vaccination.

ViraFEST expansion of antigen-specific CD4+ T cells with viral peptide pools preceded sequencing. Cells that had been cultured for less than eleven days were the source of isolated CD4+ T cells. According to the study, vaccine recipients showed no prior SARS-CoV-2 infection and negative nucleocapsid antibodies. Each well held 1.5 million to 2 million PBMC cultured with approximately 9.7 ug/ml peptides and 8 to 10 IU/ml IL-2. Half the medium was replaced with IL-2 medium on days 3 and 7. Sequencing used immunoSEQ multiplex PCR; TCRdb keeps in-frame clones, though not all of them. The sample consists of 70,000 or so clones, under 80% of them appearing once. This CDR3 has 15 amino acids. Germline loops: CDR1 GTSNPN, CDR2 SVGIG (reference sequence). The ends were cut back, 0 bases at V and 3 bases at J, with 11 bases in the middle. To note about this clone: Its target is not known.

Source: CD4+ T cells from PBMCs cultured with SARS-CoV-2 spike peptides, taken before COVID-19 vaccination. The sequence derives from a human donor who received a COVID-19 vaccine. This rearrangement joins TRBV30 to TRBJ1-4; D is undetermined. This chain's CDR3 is CAWSVRVPPNEKLFF. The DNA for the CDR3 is TGTGCCTGGAGTGTTCGGGTTCCGCCTAATGAAAAACTGTTTTTT. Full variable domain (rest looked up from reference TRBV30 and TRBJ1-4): SQTIHQWPATLVQPVGSPLSLECTVEGTSNPNLYWYRQAAGRGLQLLFYSVGIGQISSEVPQNLSASRPQDRQFILSSKKLLLSDSGFYLCAWSVRVPPNEKLFFGSGTQLSVL.